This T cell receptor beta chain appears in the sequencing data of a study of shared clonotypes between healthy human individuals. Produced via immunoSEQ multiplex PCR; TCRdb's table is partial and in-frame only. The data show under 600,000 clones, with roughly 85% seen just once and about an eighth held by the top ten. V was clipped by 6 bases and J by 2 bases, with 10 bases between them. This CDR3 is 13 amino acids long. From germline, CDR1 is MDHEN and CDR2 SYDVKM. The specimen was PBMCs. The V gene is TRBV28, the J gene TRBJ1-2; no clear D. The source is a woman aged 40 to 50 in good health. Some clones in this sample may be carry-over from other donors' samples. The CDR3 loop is CASSLTVNYGYTF. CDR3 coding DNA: TGTGCCAGCAGCCTCACAGTAAACTATGGCTACACCTTC.